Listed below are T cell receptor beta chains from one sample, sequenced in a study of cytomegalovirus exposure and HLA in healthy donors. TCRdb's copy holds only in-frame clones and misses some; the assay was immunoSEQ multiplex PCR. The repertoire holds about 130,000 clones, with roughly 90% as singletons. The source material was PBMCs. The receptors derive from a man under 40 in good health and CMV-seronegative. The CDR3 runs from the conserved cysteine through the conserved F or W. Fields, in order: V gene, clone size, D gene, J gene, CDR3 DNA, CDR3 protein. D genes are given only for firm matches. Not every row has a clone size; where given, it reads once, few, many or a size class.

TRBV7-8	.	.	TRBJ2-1	TGTGCCAGCAGCTTAGCCTCTAGGCCGGGGCAGTTCTTC	CASSLASRPGQFF
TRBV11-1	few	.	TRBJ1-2	TGTGCCAGTTCCGGGACAAAGTATGGCTACACCTTC	CASSGTKYGYTF
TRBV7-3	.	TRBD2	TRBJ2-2	TGTGCCAGCAGCTTAAAGTTGGGACTAGCGGGGACCGAAAACACCGGGGAGCTGTTTTTT	CASSLKLGLAGTENTGELFF
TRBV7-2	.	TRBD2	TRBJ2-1	TGTGCCAGCAGCTTAGGTCGCGGCCTAGCGGGAGGGCTCAACAATGAGCAGTTCTTC	CASSLGRGLAGGLNNEQFF
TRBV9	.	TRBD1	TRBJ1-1	TGTGCCAGCAGCGTCGACAGGGGTCAGAGCACTGAAGCTTTCTTT	CASSVDRGQSTEAFF
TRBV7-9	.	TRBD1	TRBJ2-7	TGTGCCAGCAACTCACGACAGGGGGCGAGATACGAGCAGTACTTC	CASNSRQGARYEQYF
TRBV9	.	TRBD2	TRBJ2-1	TGTGCCAGCAGCGTAAGCCTAGCGGGAGAATTTGTTGAGCAGTTCTTC	CASSVSLAGEFVEQFF
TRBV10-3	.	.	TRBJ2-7	TGTGCCATCAGTAGACTAGTTGTCTACGAGCAGTACTTC	CAISRLVVYEQYF
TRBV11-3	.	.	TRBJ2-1	TGTGCCAGCAGCCGGGACACCAATGAGCAGTTCTTC	CASSRDTNEQFF
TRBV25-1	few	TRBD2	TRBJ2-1	TGTGCCAGCAGTGCGGGACTAGACTACAATGAGCAGTTCTTC	CASSAGLDYNEQFF
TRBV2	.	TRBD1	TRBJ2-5	TGTGCCAGCAGTCGGGACAGGCAGGGTGGGGAGACCCAGTACTTC	CASSRDRQGGETQYF
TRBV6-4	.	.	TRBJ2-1	TGTGCCAGCAGTGATACAGCGGCCTCCAATGAGCAGTTCTTC	CASSDTAASNEQFF
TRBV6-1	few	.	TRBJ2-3	TGTGCCAGCAGCGCGTACTCGGGAGGCACAGATACGCAGTATTTT	CASSAYSGGTDTQYF
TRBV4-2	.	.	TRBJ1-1	TGTGCCAGCAGCCTACGTCAGGGGTCCACTGAAGCTTTCTTT	CASSLRQGSTEAFF
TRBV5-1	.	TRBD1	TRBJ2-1	TGCGCCAGCAGACATACAGGGGGCCCGCTGATCTTC	CASRHTGGPLIF
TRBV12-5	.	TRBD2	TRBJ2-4	TGTGCTAGTGGTTTTCTGGGGGGGGAAAACATTCAGTACTTC	CASGFLGGENIQYF
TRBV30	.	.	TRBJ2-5	TGTGCCTGGAAAAATAGTCCACCAGAGACCCAGTACTTC	CAWKNSPPETQYF
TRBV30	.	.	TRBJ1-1	TGTGCCTGGAGTGTACTAGGTCCCACTGAAGCTTTCTTT	CAWSVLGPTEAFF
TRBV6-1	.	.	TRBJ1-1	TGTGCCAGCAGTACCGAAGGAGGGAACACTGAAGCTTTCTTT	CASSTEGGNTEAFF
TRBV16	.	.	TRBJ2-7	TGTGCCAGCAGCCCCTCCCGACAGGCCTACGAGCAGTACTTC	CASSPSRQAYEQYF
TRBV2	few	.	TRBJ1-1	TGTGCCAGCAGTGATCGCGTTGGGAGTACGGGGAACACTGAAGCTTTCTTT	CASSDRVGSTGNTEAFF
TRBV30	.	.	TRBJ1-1	TGTGCCTGGGTGACCAGGGTCGGCCTGGGGGGGGTGAACACTGAAGCTTTCTTT	CAWVTRVGLGGVNTEAFF
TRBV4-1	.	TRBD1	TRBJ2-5	TGCGCCAGCAGCCAAGATCCCCCCAGGGGGCTCGGAGAGACCCAGTACTTC	CASSQDPPRGLGETQYF
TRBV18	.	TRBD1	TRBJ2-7	TGTGCCAGCTCCTCTCAACGGGACAGGGTGTACGAGCAGTACTTC	CASSSQRDRVYEQYF
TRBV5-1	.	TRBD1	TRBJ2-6	TGCGCCAGCACCGGACAGGCTGGGGCCAACGTCCTGACTTTC	CASTGQAGANVLTF
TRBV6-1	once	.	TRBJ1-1	TGTGCCAGCACGTGGGGAGGAGAAGCTTTCTTT	CASTWGGEAFF
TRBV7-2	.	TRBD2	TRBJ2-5	TGTGCCAGCAGCTTAGGAGGAGCGGGAGGCCGAAAGACCCAGTACTTC	CASSLGGAGGRKTQYF
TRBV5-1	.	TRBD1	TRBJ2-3	TGCGCCAGCAGCGTGGACAGGGCGGTCACAGATACGCAGTATTTT	CASSVDRAVTDTQYF
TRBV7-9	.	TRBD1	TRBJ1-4	TGTGCCAGCAGCTTAGGCGCAGGGGGTCTGGTTGGAGAAAAACTGTTTTTT	CASSLGAGGLVGEKLFF